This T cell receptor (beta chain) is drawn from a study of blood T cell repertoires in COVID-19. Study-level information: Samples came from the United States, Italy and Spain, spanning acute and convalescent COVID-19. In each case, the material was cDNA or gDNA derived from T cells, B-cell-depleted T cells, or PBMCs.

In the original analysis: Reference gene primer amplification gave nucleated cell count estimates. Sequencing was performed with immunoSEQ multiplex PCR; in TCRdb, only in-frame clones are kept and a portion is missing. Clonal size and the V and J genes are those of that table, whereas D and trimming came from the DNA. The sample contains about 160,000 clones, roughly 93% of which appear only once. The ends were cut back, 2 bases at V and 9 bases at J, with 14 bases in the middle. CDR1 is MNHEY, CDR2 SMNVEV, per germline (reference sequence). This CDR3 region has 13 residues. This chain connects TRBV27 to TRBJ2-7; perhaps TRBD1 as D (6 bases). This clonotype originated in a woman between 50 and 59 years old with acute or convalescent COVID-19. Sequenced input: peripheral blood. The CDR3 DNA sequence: TGTGCCAGCAGTTTAGGCAGGGGCCGCGGGCAGTACTTC. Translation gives CASSLGRGRGQYF.